Given below is one T cell receptor beta chain in context. The data originate from a study of shared clonotypes between healthy human individuals. Clones were sequenced by immunoSEQ multiplex PCR, and TCRdb holds only the in-frame ones, with some missing. Seen here are around 1,000,000 clones, around 77% observed once, and the top ten hold about 0.94%. The germline V and J ends were trimmed by 8 bases and 4 bases, with 17 bases remaining between them. CDR3 length: 14 residues. The germline V gene has CDR1 LNHDA and CDR2 SQIVND (reference sequence). Sequencing was done on a sample of memory CD4+ T cells from PBMCs. Subset in this sample: CD45RA-negative fraction. The TCR originated in a man aged 18 to 30 in good health. Some clones in this sample may be carry-over from other donors' samples. This chain connects TRBV19 to TRBJ1-1; unclear D gene. CDR3 DNA sequence: TGTGCCAGTTCTGGGAACAGAGCAAGCACTGAAGCTTTCTTT. Protein product: CASSGNRASTEAFF.